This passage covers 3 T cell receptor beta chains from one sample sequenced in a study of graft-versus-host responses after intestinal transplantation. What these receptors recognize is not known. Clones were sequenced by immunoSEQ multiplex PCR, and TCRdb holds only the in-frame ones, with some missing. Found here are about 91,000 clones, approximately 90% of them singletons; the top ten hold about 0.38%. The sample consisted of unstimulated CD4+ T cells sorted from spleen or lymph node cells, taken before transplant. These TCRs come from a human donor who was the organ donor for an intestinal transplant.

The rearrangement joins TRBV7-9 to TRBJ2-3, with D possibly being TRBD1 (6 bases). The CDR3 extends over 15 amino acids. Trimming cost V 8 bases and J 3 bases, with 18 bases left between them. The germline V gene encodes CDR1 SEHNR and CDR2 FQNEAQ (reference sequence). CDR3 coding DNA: TGTGCCAGCGGAGCGACAGGTTCGGGGACAGATACGCAGTATTTT. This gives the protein CASGATGSGTDTQYF.

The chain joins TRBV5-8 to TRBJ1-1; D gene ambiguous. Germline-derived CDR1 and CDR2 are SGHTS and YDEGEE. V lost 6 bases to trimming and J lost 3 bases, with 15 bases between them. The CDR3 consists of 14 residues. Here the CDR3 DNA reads TGTGCCAGCACCCTGGGCTGGCAGCACACTGAAGCTTTCTTT. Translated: CASTLGWQHTEAFF. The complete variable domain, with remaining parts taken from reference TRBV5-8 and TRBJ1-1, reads EAGVTQSPTHLIKTRGQQATLRCSPISGHTSVYWYQQALGLGLQFLLWYDEGEERNRGNFPPRFSGRQFPNYSSELNVNALELEDSALYLCASTLGWQHTEAFFGQGTRLTVV.

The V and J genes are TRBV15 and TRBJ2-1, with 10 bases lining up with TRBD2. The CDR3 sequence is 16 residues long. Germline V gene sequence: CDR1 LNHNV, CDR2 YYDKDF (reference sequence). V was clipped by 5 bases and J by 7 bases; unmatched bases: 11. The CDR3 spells CATSGQSGRAPNEQFF. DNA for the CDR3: TGTGCCACCAGCGGCCAAAGCGGGAGGGCCCCAAATGAGCAGTTCTTC.